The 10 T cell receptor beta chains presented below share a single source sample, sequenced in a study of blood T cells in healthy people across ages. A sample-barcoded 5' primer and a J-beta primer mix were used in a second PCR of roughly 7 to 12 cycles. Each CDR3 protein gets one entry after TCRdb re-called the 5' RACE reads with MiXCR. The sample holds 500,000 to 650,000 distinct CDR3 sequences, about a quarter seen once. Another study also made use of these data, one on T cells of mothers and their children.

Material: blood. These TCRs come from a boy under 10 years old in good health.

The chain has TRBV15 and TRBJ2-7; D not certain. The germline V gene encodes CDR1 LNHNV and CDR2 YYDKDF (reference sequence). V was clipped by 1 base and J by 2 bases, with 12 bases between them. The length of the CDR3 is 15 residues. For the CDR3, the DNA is TGTGCCACCAGCAGAGTAGGAGCCCAGACCTACGAGCAGTACTTC. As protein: CATSRVGAQTYEQYF.

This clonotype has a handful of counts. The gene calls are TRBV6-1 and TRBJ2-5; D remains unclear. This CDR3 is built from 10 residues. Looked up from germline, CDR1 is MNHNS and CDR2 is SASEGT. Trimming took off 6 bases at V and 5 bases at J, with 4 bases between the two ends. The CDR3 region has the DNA TGTGCCAGCAGGTCCGAGACCCAGTACTTC. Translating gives CASRSETQYF.

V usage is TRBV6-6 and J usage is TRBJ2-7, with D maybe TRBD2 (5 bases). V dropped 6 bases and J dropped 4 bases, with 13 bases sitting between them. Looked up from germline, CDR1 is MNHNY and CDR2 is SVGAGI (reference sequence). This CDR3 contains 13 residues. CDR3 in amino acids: CASSRTREYEQYF. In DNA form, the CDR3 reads TGTGCCAGCAGCCGAACTAGGGAGTACGAGCAGTACTTC.

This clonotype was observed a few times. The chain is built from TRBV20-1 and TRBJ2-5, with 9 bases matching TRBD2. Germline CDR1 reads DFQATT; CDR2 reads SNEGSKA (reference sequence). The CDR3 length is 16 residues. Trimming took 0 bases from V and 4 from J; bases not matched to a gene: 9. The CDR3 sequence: CSARDLGLAGRETQYF. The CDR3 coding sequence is TGCAGTGCTAGAGATCTTGGGCTAGCGGGGCGAGAGACCCAGTACTTC.

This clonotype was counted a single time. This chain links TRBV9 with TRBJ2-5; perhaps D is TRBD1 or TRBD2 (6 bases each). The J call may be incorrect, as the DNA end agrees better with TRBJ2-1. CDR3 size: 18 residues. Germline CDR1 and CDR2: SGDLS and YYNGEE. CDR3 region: CASSVESTGVTPGDEQFF. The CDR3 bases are TGTGCCAGCAGCGTAGAGTCGACAGGCGTCACCCCGGGGGATGAGCAGTTCTTC.

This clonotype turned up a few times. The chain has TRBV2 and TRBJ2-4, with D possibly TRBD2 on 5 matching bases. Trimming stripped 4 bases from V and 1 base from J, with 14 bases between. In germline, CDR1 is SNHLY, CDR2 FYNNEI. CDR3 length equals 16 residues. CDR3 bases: TGTGCCAGCAGTGCCCCGACTAACGGGGCCAAAAACATTCAGTACTTC. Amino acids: CASSAPTNGAKNIQYF.

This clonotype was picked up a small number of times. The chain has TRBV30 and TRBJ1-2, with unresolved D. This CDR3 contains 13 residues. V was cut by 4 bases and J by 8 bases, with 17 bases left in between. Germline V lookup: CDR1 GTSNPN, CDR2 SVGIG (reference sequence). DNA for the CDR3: TGTGCCTGGATACCGGGCCTCGCGGGGGGCTACACCTTC. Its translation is CAWIPGLAGGYTF.

CDR3 DNA: TGTGCCAGCAGTGCACAGGGACACCAAGAGACCCAGTACTTC. Its protein is CASSAQGHQETQYF. The V call is TRBV12-3 or TRBV12-4, the J call TRBJ2-5; TRBD1 is a possible D gene (6 bases). Deletions cut 5 bases from V and 0 bases from J, with 10 bases between. This CDR3 is 14 amino acids long.

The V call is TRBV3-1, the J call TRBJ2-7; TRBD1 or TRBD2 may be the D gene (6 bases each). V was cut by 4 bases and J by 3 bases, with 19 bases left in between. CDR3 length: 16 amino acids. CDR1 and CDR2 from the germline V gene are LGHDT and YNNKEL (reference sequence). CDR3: CASSRPKPGGDYEQYF. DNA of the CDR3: TGTGCCAGCAGCCGCCCGAAACCCGGGGGCGACTACGAGCAGTACTTC.

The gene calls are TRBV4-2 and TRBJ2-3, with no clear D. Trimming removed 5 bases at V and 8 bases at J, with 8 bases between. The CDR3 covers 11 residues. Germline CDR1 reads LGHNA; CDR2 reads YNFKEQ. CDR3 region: CASSSVGTQYF. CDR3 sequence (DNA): TGTGCCAGCAGCTCCGTAGGTACGCAGTATTTT.